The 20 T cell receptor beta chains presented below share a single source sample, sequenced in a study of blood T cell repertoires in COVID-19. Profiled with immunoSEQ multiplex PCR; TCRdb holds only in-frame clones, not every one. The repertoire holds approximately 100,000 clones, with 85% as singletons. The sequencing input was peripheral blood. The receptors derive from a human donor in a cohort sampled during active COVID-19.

The CDR3 here is CASRYRRGGSYEQYF. DNA for the CDR3: TGTGCCAGCAGATATAGACGAGGGGGCTCCTACGAGCAGTACTTC. This chain uses TRBV27 with TRBJ2-7; perhaps TRBD1 as D (6 bases). The CDR3 contains 15 residues. V was pared by 6 bases and J by 0 bases, with 15 bases between. CDR1 MNHEY and CDR2 SMNVEV come from the germline V gene (reference sequence).

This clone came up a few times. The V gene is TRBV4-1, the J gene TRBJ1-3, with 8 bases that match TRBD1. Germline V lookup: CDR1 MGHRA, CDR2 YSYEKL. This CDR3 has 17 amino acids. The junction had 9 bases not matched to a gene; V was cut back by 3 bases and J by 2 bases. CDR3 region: CASSHGQGMIAGNTIYF. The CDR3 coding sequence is TGCGCCAGCAGCCACGGACAGGGAATGATCGCTGGAAACACCATATATTTT.

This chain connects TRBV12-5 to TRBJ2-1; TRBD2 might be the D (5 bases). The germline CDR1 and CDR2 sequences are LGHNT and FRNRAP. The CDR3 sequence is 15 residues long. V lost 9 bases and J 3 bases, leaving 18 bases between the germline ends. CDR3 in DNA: TGTGCTAGGGAACCCCCAGCGGCCCACTACAATGAGCAGTTCTTC. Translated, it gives CAREPPAAHYNEQFF.

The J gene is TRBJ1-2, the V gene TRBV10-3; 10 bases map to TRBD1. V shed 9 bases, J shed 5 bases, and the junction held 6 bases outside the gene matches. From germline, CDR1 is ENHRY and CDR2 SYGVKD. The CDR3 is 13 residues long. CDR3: CAIGQGVDYGYTF. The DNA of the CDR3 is TGTGCCATAGGACAGGGGGTGGATTATGGCTACACCTTC.

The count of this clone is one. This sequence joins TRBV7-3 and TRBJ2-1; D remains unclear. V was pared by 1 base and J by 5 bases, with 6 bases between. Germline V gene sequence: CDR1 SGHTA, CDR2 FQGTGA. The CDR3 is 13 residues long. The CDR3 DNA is TGTGCCAGCAGCTTAATAGGAGACAATGAGCAGTTCTTC. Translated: CASSLIGDNEQFF.

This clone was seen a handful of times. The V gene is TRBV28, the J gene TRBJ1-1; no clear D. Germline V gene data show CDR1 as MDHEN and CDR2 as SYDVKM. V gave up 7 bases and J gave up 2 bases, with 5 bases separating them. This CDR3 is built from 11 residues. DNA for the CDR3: TGTGCCAGCATTCATAACACTGAAGCTTTCTTT. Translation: CASIHNTEAFF.

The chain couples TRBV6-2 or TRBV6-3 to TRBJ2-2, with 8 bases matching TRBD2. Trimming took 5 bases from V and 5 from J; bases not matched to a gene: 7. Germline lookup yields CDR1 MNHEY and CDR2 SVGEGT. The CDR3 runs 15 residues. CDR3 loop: CASSLLRGGTGELFF. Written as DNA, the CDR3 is TGTGCCAGCAGTCTACTCCGGGGGGGAACCGGGGAGCTGTTTTTT.

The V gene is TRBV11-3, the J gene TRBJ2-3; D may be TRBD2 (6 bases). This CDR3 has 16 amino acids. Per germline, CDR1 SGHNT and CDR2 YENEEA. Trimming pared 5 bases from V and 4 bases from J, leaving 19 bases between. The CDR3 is CASSPWAGRGADTQYF. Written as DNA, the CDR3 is TGTGCCAGCAGCCCGTGGGCGGGGAGAGGCGCAGATACGCAGTATTTT.

The CDR3 reads CASSSPTGGSHGNEQFF. Here the CDR3 DNA reads TGTGCCAGCAGCTCCCCGACGGGCGGGAGCCACGGGAATGAGCAGTTCTTC. V usage is TRBV7-6 and J usage is TRBJ2-1, with 7 bases aligning to TRBD2. The ends lost 4 bases at V and 7 bases at J; junction bases unmatched: 16. The CDR3 spans 17 residues. CDR1 and CDR2 from the germline V gene are SGHVS and FNYEAQ.

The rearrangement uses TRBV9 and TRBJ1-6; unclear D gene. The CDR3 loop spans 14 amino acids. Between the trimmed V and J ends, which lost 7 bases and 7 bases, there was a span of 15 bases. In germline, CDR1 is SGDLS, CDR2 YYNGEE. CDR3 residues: CASAPGPANSPLHF. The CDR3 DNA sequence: TGTGCCAGCGCTCCCGGTCCCGCGAATTCACCCCTCCACTTT.

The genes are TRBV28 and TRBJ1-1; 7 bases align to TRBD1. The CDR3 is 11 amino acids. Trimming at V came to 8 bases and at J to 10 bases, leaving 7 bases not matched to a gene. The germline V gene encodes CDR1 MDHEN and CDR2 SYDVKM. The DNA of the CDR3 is TGTGCCAGCGGTACCTACAGGGGAGCTTTCTTT. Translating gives CASGTYRGAFF.

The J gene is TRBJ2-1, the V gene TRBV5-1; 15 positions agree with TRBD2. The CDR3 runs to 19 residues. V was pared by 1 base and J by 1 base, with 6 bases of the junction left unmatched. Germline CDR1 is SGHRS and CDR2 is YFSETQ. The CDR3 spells CASSLWTSGRAGSYNEQFF. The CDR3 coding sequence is TGCGCCAGCAGCTTGTGGACTAGCGGGAGGGCCGGGTCCTACAATGAGCAGTTCTTC.

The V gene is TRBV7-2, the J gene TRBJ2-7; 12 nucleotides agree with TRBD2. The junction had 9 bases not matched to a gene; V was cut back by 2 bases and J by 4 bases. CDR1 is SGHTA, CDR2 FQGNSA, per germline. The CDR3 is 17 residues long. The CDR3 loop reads CASSLWALAGGKYEQYF. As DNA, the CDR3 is TGTGCCAGCAGCTTATGGGCACTAGCGGGGGGCAAATACGAGCAGTACTTC.

This CDR3 is CASSSRSREPDFKTQYF. The DNA for the CDR3 is TGTGCCAGCAGCTCCAGGTCCCGGGAGCCCGATTTTAAGACCCAGTACTTC. V usage is TRBV7-9 and J usage is TRBJ2-5; perhaps TRBD2 as D (6 bases). The V end was cut by 4 bases, the J end by 6 bases, with 24 bases between. Looked up from germline, CDR1 is SEHNR and CDR2 is FQNEAQ (reference sequence). The CDR3 totals 17 residues. Filled out from reference TRBV7-9 and TRBJ2-5, the complete variable domain reads DTGVSQNPRHKITKRGQNVTFRCDPISEHNRLYWYRQTLGQGPEFLTYFQNEAQLEKSRLLSDRFSAERPKGSFSTLEIQRTEQGDSAMYLCASSSRSREPDFKTQYFGPGTRLLVL.

CDR3 residues: CAPRGWGNQPQHF. The CDR3 DNA reads as TGTGCCCCCCGGGGTTGGGGCAATCAGCCCCAGCATTTT. This chain joins TRBV6-4 and TRBJ1-5; D is uncertain. Germline V CDR1 and CDR2: MRHNA, SNTAGT. The CDR3 is 13 amino acids. V was trimmed by 11 bases and J by 2 bases, leaving 13 bases between them.

In DNA, the CDR3 is TGTGCCAGCAGCGAGACAGTTTCACCCCTCCACTTT. It yields the protein CASSETVSPLHF. The chain employs TRBV7-2 and TRBJ1-6, with a tentative D call TRBD1 (5 bases). The CDR3 runs 12 residues. Germline V gene sequence: CDR1 SGHTA, CDR2 FQGNSA. The ends were cut back, 5 bases at V and 9 bases at J, with 8 bases in the middle.

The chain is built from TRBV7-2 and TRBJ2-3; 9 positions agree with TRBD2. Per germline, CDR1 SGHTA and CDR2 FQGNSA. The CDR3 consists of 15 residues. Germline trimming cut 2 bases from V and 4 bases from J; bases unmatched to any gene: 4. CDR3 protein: CASSLRAGGSDTQYF. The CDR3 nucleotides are TGTGCCAGCAGCTTACGAGCGGGGGGCTCAGATACGCAGTATTTT.

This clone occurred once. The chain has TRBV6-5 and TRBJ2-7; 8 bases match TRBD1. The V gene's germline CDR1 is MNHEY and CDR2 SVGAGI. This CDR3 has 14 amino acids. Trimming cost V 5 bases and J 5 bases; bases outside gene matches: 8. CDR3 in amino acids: CASSTGGRANEQYF. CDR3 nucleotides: TGTGCCAGCAGTACAGGGGGAAGGGCCAACGAGCAGTACTTC.

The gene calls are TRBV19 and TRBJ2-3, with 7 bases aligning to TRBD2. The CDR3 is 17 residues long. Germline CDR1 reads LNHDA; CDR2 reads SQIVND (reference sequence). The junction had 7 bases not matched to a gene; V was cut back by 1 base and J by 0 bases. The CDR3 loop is CASSIVGRGSSTDTQYF. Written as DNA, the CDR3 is TGTGCCAGTAGTATAGTAGGGAGGGGATCTAGCACAGATACGCAGTATTTT.

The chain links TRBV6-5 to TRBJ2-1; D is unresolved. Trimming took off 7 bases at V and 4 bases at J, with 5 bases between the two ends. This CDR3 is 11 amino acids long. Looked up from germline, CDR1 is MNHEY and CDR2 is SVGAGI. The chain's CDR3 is CASTLYNEQFF. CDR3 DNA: TGTGCCAGCACTTTGTACAATGAGCAGTTCTTC.